A single sample is the source of the 31 T cell receptor beta chains below, sequenced in a study of T cells after yellow fever vaccination. TCRdb re-derived calls from the 5' RACE reads in MiXCR, one entry per CDR3 protein. The table includes 350,000 or so distinct CDR3 sequences, approximately 8% detected once. The material sequenced was PBMCs, taken around 45 days after the first yellow fever vaccination. These receptors originate from a young man who received the YFV17D yellow fever vaccine.

This sequence joins TRBV10-3 and TRBJ2-2; D is perhaps TRBD1 (5 bases). Germline values: CDR1 ENHRY, CDR2 SYGVKD. The germline V and J ends were trimmed by 6 bases and 8 bases, with 10 bases remaining between them. This CDR3 region has 12 residues. DNA for the CDR3: TGTGCCATCAGCCAGGGTATGGGGGAGCTGTTTTTT. Its protein product is CAISQGMGELFF.

The chain has TRBV16 and TRBJ1-2; a weak D match, TRBD1 (6 bases). From germline, CDR1 is KGHSY and CDR2 FQNENV. With 7 bases removed from V and 3 bases from J, the gap between germline ends came to 12 bases. This CDR3 has 13 amino acids. Written as DNA, the CDR3 is TGTGCCAGCATCCGACAGGAGGACTATGGCTACACCTTC. Protein: CASIRQEDYGYTF.

Comments on this clonotype: One junction end disagrees with the germline gene, perhaps due to a read error. This sequence joins TRBV2 and TRBJ2-3; a weak D match, TRBD1 (6 bases). The CDR3 spans 12 residues. The V gene's germline CDR1 is SNHLY and CDR2 FYNNEI. The CDR3: CASSDDYRKGDF. As DNA, the CDR3 is TGTGCCAGCAGTGATGATTACCGAAAGGGGGACTTT.

The chain recombines TRBV7-2 with TRBJ2-5; D is uncertain. V dropped 3 bases and J dropped 5 bases, with 13 bases sitting between them. This CDR3 region has 14 residues. Germline lookup yields CDR1 SGHTA and CDR2 FQGNSA. CDR3 bases: TGTGCCAGCAGCTTTAACGGGCCTGGGGAGACCCAGTACTTC. Translating gives CASSFNGPGETQYF.

The sample holds a few counts of this clonotype. The chain couples TRBV5-1 to TRBJ2-2; D uncertain. V lost 4 bases and J lost 2, with 9 bases in between. There are 14 residues in the CDR3. CDR1 and CDR2 (germline): SGHRS, YFSETQ. The CDR3, as DNA: TGCGCCAGCAGCGACACGGACAACACCGGGGAGCTGTTTTTT. This codes for CASSDTDNTGELFF.

Only a few counts were recorded for this clonotype. The rearrangement joins TRBV5-1 to TRBJ2-3; 8 bases are shared with TRBD2. Germline trimming cut 4 bases from V and 0 bases from J; bases unmatched to any gene: 4. Germline CDR1 and CDR2: SGHRS and YFSETQ. CDR3 size: 15 residues. In nucleotides, the CDR3 is TGCGCCAGCAGCCCGGGACTAGTGAGCACAGATACGCAGTATTTT. Its translation: CASSPGLVSTDTQYF. Combining the CDR3 with reference TRBV5-1 and TRBJ2-3 gives the whole variable domain KAGVTQTPRYLIKTRGQQVTLSCSPISGHRSVSWYQQTPGQGLQFLFEYFSETQRNKGNFPGRFSGRQFSNSRSEMNVSTLELGDSALYLCASSPGLVSTDTQYFGPGTRLTVL.

This clonotype was seen repeatedly, ten times or more. The genes are TRBV7-2 and TRBJ2-1; tentative D call: TRBD1 (5 bases). The germline CDR1 and CDR2 sequences are SGHTA and FQGNSA. The CDR3 spans 12 residues. V shed 5 bases and J shed 7 bases, with 9 bases lying between them. The CDR3 nucleotides are TGTGCCAGCAGCCAAGCAGGGAATGAGCAGTTCTTC. The encoded protein is CASSQAGNEQFF.

This clonotype showed up just a few times. This CDR3 reads CASSTPGSGGPNTGELFF. The DNA for the CDR3 is TGTGCCAGCAGCACTCCAGGTAGCGGGGGACCAAACACCGGGGAGCTGTTTTTT. The chain is built from TRBV5-6 and TRBJ2-2; 9 nucleotides agree with TRBD2. Per the germline V gene, CDR1 is SGHDT and CDR2 is YYEEEE. CDR3 length: 18 amino acids. With V trimmed by 4 bases and J by 2 bases, 12 bases remained unmatched. The variable domain in full, completed from reference TRBV5-6 and TRBJ2-2, reads DAGVTQSPTHLIKTRGQQVTLRCSPKSGHDTVSWYQQALGQGPQFIFQYYEEEERQRGNFPDRFSGHQFPNYSSELNVNALLLGDSALYLCASSTPGSGGPNTGELFFGEGSRLTVL.

This clonotype was picked up a small number of times. The rearrangement links TRBV7-9 to TRBJ1-5, with 8 bases fitting TRBD1. Germline CDR1 and CDR2: SEHNR and FQNEAQ (reference sequence). After removal of 5 bases from V and 5 bases from J, the junction contained 11 bases not matched to a gene. The CDR3 is 16 residues long. The DNA of the CDR3 is TGTGCCAGCAGCCCGACAGGGGATCCGTCCCATCAGCCCCAGCATTTT. This codes for CASSPTGDPSHQPQHF.

The chain is built from TRBV18 and TRBJ2-1, with a possible D match to TRBD2 (5 bases). Germline assignment: CDR1 KGHSH and CDR2 LQKENI. The CDR3 is 15 residues long. Trimming pared 5 bases from V and 6 bases from J, leaving 17 bases between. The chain's CDR3 is CASSDRTSRRNEQFF. The CDR3 nucleotides are TGTGCCAGCTCAGATCGGACTTCCCGCCGCAATGAGCAGTTCTTC.

This clonotype was counted only a few times. The V and J genes are TRBV3-1 and TRBJ1-5, with unresolved D. This CDR3 contains 16 residues. Germline V CDR1 and CDR2: LGHDT, YNNKEL (reference sequence). V lost 4 bases and J lost 2, with 15 bases in between. The CDR3 loop is CASSLTTGVGNQPQHF. DNA of the CDR3: TGTGCCAGCAGCCTAACGACGGGAGTCGGCAATCAGCCCCAGCATTTT.

V is TRBV29-1 and J is TRBJ2-1, with D unclear. The germline gives CDR1 SQVTM, CDR2 ANQGSEA. The V end was cut by 3 bases, the J end by 0 bases, with 9 bases between. This CDR3 contains 14 residues. CDR3 coding DNA: TGCAGCGTTGACGGTAAGAGCTCCTACAATGAGCAGTTCTTC. Amino acid sequence: CSVDGKSSYNEQFF.

The chain links TRBV7-9 to TRBJ2-5, with D perhaps TRBD1 (5 bases). Looked up from germline, CDR1 is SEHNR and CDR2 is FQNEAQ (reference sequence). Trimming stripped 2 bases from V and 5 bases from J, with 21 bases between. The CDR3 loop spans 17 amino acids. The CDR3 region is CASSLSLGEGVAETQYF. In DNA, the CDR3 is TGTGCCAGCAGCTTATCCTTGGGCGAAGGGGTTGCGGAGACCCAGTACTTC.

The table lists this clonotype with a few counts. This chain connects TRBV4-3 to TRBJ2-7; D is perhaps TRBD1 (6 bases). The CDR3 is made up of 17 amino acids. Per germline, CDR1 LGHNA and CDR2 YSLEER. Trimming left V 1 base short and J 3 bases short, with 19 bases between. The CDR3: CASSQVFSAGENYEQYF. CDR3 DNA sequence: TGCGCCAGCAGCCAAGTTTTTTCGGCAGGGGAAAACTACGAGCAGTACTTC.

The chain is built from TRBV10-3 and TRBJ2-2; 13 nucleotides align to TRBD2. The CDR3 contains 15 residues. Germline CDR1 ENHRY, CDR2 SYGVKD. V lost 6 bases and J lost 4; bases outside the gene matches: 2. For the CDR3, the DNA is TGTGCCATCAGGGGGACTAGCGGGGCCACCGGGGAGCTGTTTTTT. Translating gives CAIRGTSGATGELFF.

This sequence joins TRBV7-8 and TRBJ2-5; 13 bases align to TRBD2. Trimming at V came to 5 bases and at J to 2 bases, leaving 5 bases not matched to a gene. The CDR3 has 16 residues. Germline V gene data show CDR1 as SGHVS and CDR2 as FQNEAQ. The CDR3 region has the DNA TGTGCCAGCAGCATTGGACTAGCGGGGGTACAAGAGACCCAGTACTTC. It codes for CASSIGLAGVQETQYF.

The rearrangement links TRBV29-1 to TRBJ2-7; D could derive from TRBD1 or TRBD2 (5 bases each). This CDR3 is built from 16 residues. V was cut by 0 bases and J by 3 bases, with 18 bases left in between. The germline V gene has CDR1 SQVTM and CDR2 ANQGSEA. For the CDR3, the DNA is TGCAGCGTTGAAGAAGCCGCCGGGATCACAGGCTACGAGCAGTACTTC. It yields the protein CSVEEAAGITGYEQYF.

V usage is TRBV6-5 and J usage is TRBJ2-1; 8 bases agree with TRBD2. This CDR3 is built from 14 residues. The germline V gene encodes CDR1 MNHEY and CDR2 SVGAGI. V lost 6 bases and J lost 4; bases outside the gene matches: 5. CDR3 DNA: TGTGCCAGCAGGCCCGGGACTAGTTACAATGAGCAGTTCTTC. Protein: CASRPGTSYNEQFF.

The chain links TRBV19 to TRBJ1-2, with 8 bases that match TRBD1. This CDR3 has 13 amino acids. Germline V gene lookup returns CDR1 LNHDA and CDR2 SQIVND (reference sequence). The ends lost 6 bases at V and 6 bases at J; junction bases unmatched: 6. The CDR3 nucleotides are TGTGCCAGTAGAACTGGACAGGGCGATGGCTACACCTTC. It encodes CASRTGQGDGYTF.

The V gene is TRBV7-2, the J gene TRBJ1-6; D call uncertain. The germline V gene encodes CDR1 SGHTA and CDR2 FQGNSA. V lost 5 bases to trimming and J lost 0 bases, with 11 bases between them. This CDR3 comprises 16 residues. The CDR3 region has the DNA TGTGCCAGCAGCCCCCGGGTCAGCTCCTATAATTCACCCCTCCACTTT. Translated: CASSPRVSSYNSPLHF. Supplemented by reference TRBV7-2 and TRBJ1-6, the full variable domain reads GAGVSQSPSNKVTEKGKDVELRCDPISGHTALYWYRQSLGQGLEFLIYFQGNSAPDKSGLPSDRFSAERTGGSVSTLTIQRTQQEDSAVYLCASSPRVSSYNSPLHFGNGTRLTVT.

There are many counts of this clonotype. The V and J genes are TRBV5-1 and TRBJ1-1; D uncertain. This CDR3 has 13 residues. Looked up from germline, CDR1 is SGHRS and CDR2 is YFSETQ. V was cut by 4 bases and J by 5 bases, with 12 bases left in between. This CDR3 reads CASSPAGLTEAFF. CDR3 DNA sequence: TGCGCCAGCAGCCCGGCGGGTCTGACTGAAGCTTTCTTT.

V usage is TRBV12-3 or TRBV12-4 and J usage is TRBJ1-1, with a weak D call TRBD1 (6 bases). The CDR3 spans 12 residues. Trimming took off 7 bases at V and 6 bases at J, with 12 bases between the two ends. The CDR3 nucleotides read TGTGCCAGCACCCGGGAGGGGGCTGAAGCTTTCTTT. Translated, it gives CASTREGAEAFF.

This rearrangement joins TRBV7-2 to TRBJ2-7; the D is unclear. Per the germline V gene, CDR1 is SGHTA and CDR2 is FQGNSA. Trimming took 2 bases from V and 3 from J, leaving 5 bases between them. CDR3 length: 12 amino acids. The CDR3 nucleotides are TGTGCCAGCAGCTTACTGGACTACGAGCAGTACTTC. Translated: CASSLLDYEQYF.

This chain joins TRBV5-4 and TRBJ2-3; the match to TRBD2 covers 12 bases. Germline CDR1 and CDR2: SGHNT and YYREEE (reference sequence). The V segment lost 3 bases and the J segment 0 bases; nucleotides outside the gene matches: 2. This CDR3 region has 16 residues. The chain's CDR3 is CASSSGTSGSTDTQYF. CDR3 nucleotide sequence: TGTGCCAGCAGCTCAGGGACTAGCGGGAGCACAGATACGCAGTATTTT.

The gene calls are TRBV12-3 or TRBV12-4 and TRBJ1-1, with TRBD1 identical over 8 bases. The CDR3 consists of 17 residues. Trimming cost V 1 base and J 4 bases; bases outside gene matches: 11. The CDR3 loop reads CASSLGAGGAFGTEAFF. CDR3 in DNA: TGTGCCAGCAGTTTAGGGGCAGGGGGCGCTTTTGGCACTGAAGCTTTCTTT.

The CDR3 sequence: CSARAPGQGGWGEQFF. CDR3 in DNA: TGCAGTGCTAGAGCTCCGGGACAGGGGGGTTGGGGTGAGCAGTTCTTC. The chain recombines TRBV20-1 with TRBJ2-1, with 11 bases aligning to TRBD1. Per germline, CDR1 DFQATT and CDR2 SNEGSKA (reference sequence). This CDR3 spans 16 amino acids. J gave up 9 bases and V 1 base, and 11 bases lay outside the gene matches.

This clonotype has only a few counts. CDR3 sequence: CASSLEPGVTEAFF. CDR3 nucleotide sequence: TGCGCCAGCAGCTTGGAGCCAGGGGTCACTGAAGCTTTCTTT. The chain joins TRBV5-1 to TRBJ1-1, with D tentatively TRBD1 (6 bases). Germline CDR1 and CDR2: SGHRS and YFSETQ. This CDR3 is built from 14 residues. Trimming stripped 0 bases from V and 4 bases from J, with 10 bases between. Combining the CDR3 with reference TRBV5-1 and TRBJ1-1 gives the whole variable domain KAGVTQTPRYLIKTRGQQVTLSCSPISGHRSVSWYQQTPGQGLQFLFEYFSETQRNKGNFPGRFSGRQFSNSRSEMNVSTLELGDSALYLCASSLEPGVTEAFFGQGTRLTVV.

The V and J genes are TRBV15 and TRBJ2-3; 7 bases line up with TRBD2. Germline V gene data show CDR1 as LNHNV and CDR2 as YYDKDF (reference sequence). After removal of 6 bases from V and 4 bases from J, the junction contained 16 bases not matched to a gene. This CDR3 has 17 residues. CDR3 sequence reads: CATRALPGRGNPDTQYF. DNA of the CDR3: TGTGCCACCAGGGCTCTCCCCGGGCGGGGGAACCCAGATACGCAGTATTTT.

This clonotype was seen only a few times. The chain couples TRBV6-5 to TRBJ2-7; the match to TRBD2 covers 10 bases. CDR3 length equals 15 residues. Trimming took 3 bases from V and 0 from J; bases not matched to a gene: 2. From germline, CDR1 is MNHEY and CDR2 SVGAGI. CDR3 sequence: CASSYGTSASYEQYF. In DNA form, the CDR3 reads TGTGCCAGCAGTTATGGGACTAGCGCCTCCTACGAGCAGTACTTC.

This chain uses TRBV7-2 with TRBJ2-6, with 9 positions matching TRBD1. Germline-derived CDR1 and CDR2 are SGHTA and FQGNSA. Trimming at V came to 11 bases and at J to 0 bases, leaving 5 bases not matched to a gene. The CDR3 has 15 amino acids. CDR3 sequence (DNA): TGTGCCGGGGGACAGGGTAGCTCTGGGGCCAACGTCCTGACTTTC. Its protein is CAGGQGSSGANVLTF.

There are a few counts of this clonotype. The V call is TRBV5-1, the J call TRBJ2-5; 7 bases are a match to TRBD2. Looked up from germline, CDR1 is SGHRS and CDR2 is YFSETQ. The CDR3 has 16 residues. V lost 3 bases and J lost 2; bases outside the gene matches: 10. CDR3 sequence reads: CASSWGGGGYQETQYF. Here the CDR3 DNA reads TGCGCCAGCAGCTGGGGTGGCGGGGGATATCAAGAGACCCAGTACTTC.